This T cell receptor (beta chain) was sequenced during a study of PD-L1 blockade in urothelial cancer. Study-wide findings and caveats: Clones that were tumor-associated expanded more in the blood of durable-benefit patients at 3 weeks.

V was pared by 3 bases and J by 4 bases, with 2 bases of the junction left unmatched. CDR3 length: 15 amino acids. Germline CDR1 reads KGHSH; CDR2 reads LQKENI. The data were produced by immunoSEQ multiplex PCR, yet TCRdb's version contains in-frame clones alone and is incomplete. The sample comprises around 100,000 clones, approximately 91% of which are singletons, and 0.92% rests with the top ten. As regards this clone: Its antigen is not known.

The genes are TRBV18 and TRBJ2-6, with TRBD1 identical over 8 bases. The sequence was collected from a woman older than 75 with urothelial cancer. Sequencing was performed on PBMCs, taken around atezolizumab (anti-PD-L1) treatment. CDR3 sequence: CASSPTGGGANVLTF. In DNA, the CDR3 is TGTGCCAGCTCACCTACAGGGGGAGGGGCCAACGTCCTGACTTTC.